This T cell receptor (beta chain) was identified in a study of beta chain features in type 1 diabetes. General study results and limits: Shorter templates might be favored by PCR, and equally so in patients and in controls. Naive, central memory and regulatory TCRB repertoires appeared more similar among patients than healthy donors.

Sequenced material consisted of expressed TCRB transcripts (all of the isolated RNA was reverse transcribed). Sequencing was performed with immunoSEQ multiplex PCR; in TCRdb, only in-frame clones are kept and a portion is missing. Of over 150,000 clones in the sample, about 8.1% were seen once. On this clone: Its matching antigen is unknown.

It was via CD45RO/CCR7/CD25/CD127/CD95/CD27 that CD4+ naive, central memory, regulatory and stem cell-like memory cells were sorted. V lost 7 bases and J lost 8, with 20 bases in between. Germline lookup yields CDR1 MNHEY and CDR2 SVGAGI. CDR3 length equals 15 residues. The chain links TRBV6-5 to TRBJ1-4, with D maybe TRBD1 (5 bases). Input material: central memory CD4+ T cells from blood. This clonotype was obtained from a young man in good health. The CDR3 loop is CASTVTWGPGEKLFF. The DNA of the CDR3 is TGTGCCAGCACCGTTACGTGGGGCCCTGGGGAAAAACTGTTTTTT.